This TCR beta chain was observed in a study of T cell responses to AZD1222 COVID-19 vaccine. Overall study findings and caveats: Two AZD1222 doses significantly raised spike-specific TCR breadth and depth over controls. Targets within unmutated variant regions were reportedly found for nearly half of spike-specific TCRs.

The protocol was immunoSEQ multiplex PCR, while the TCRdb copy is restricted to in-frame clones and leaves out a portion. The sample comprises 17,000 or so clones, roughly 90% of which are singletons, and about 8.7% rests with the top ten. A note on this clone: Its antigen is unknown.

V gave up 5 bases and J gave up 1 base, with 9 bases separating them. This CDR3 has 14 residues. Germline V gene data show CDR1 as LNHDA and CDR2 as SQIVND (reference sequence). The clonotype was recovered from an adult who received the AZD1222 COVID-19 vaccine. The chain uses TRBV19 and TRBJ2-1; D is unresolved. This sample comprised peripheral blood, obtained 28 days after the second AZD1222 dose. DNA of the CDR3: TGTGCCAGTAGTGCCGACTTGTCCTACAATGAGCAGTTCTTC. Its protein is CASSADLSYNEQFF. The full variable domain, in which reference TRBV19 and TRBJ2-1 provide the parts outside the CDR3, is DGGITQSPKYLFRKEGQNVTLSCEQNLNHDAMYWYRQDPGQGLRLIYYSQIVNDFQKGDIAEGYSVSREKKESFPLTVTSAQKNPTAFYLCASSADLSYNEQFFGPGTRLTVL.